This T cell receptor beta chain was captured in a study of graft-versus-host responses after intestinal transplantation. Study overall: Induction with anti-thymocyte globulin, then tacrolimus and steroids for approximately three years, was given to all recipients.

The CDR3 sequence is 11 residues long. The V and J ends lost 0 bases and 8 bases respectively, with 4 bases between them. CDR1 and CDR2 from the germline V gene are DFQATT and SNEGSKA (reference sequence). Overall study results and limits: An association linked early post-transplant HvG declines with peak circulating GvH clone levels. In patients with graft-donor T cell macrochimerism, allograft graft-versus-host to host-versus-graft clonal ratios were high. Some GvH clones appeared in ileal mucosa or blood before recipient bone marrow.

This clone was seen just once. Its antigen is currently unknown. Profiled with immunoSEQ multiplex PCR; TCRdb holds only in-frame clones, not every one. The data contain around 100,000 clones, roughly 93% of them singletons. This chain connects TRBV20-1 to TRBJ1-4; D is uncertain. This TCR came from a human donor who was the organ donor for an intestinal transplant. The specimen was unstimulated CD8+ T cells sorted from spleen or lymph node cells, collected before transplant. CDR3 amino acids: CSARDWEKLFF. The CDR3 DNA sequence: TGCAGTGCTAGAGATTGGGAAAAACTGTTTTTT.